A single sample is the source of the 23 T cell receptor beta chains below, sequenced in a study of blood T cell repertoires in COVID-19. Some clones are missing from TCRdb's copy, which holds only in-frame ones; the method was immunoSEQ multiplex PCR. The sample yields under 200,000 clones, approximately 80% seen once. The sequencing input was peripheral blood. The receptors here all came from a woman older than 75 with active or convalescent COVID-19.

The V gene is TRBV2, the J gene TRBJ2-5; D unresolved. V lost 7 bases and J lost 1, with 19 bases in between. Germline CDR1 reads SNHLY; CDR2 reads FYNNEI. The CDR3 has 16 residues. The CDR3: CASIRDLSARQETQYF. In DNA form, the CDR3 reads TGTGCCAGCATAAGAGATCTTTCTGCGCGCCAAGAGACCCAGTACTTC.

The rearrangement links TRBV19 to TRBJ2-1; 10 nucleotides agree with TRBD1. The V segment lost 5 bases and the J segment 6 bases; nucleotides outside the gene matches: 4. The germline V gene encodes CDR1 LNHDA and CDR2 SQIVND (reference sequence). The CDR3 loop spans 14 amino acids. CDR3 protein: CASSLRTGGNEQFF. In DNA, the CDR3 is TGTGCCAGTAGTCTAAGGACAGGGGGCAATGAGCAGTTCTTC.

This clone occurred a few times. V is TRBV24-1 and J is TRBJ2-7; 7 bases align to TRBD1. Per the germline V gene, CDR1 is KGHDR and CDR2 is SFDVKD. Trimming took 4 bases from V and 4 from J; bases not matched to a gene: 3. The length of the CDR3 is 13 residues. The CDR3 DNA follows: TGTGCCACCAGTGAGCAGGGGGTATACGAGCAGTACTTC. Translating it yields CATSEQGVYEQYF.

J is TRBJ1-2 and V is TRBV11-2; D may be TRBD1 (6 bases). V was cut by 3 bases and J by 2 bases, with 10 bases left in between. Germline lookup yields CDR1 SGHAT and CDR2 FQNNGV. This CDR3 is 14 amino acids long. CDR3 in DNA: TGTGCCAGCAGCTTGAATCAGGGGAACTATGGCTACACCTTC. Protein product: CASSLNQGNYGYTF. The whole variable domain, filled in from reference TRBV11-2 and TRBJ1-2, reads EAGVAQSPRYKIIEKRQSVAFWCNPISGHATLYWYQQILGQGPKLLIQFQNNGVVDDSQLPKDRFSAERLKGVDSTLKIQPAKLEDSAVYLCASSLNQGNYGYTFGSGTRLTVV.

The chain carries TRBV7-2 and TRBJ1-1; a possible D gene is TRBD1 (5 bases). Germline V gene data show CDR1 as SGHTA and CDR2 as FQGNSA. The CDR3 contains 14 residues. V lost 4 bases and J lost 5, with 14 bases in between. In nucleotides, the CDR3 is TGTGCCAGCAGCTCTTCCGGCGGGGGAACTGAAGCTTTCTTT. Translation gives CASSSSGGGTEAFF.

The DNA for the CDR3 is TGTGCCAGCAGCTTCAGGGGGCCAGGGGAGACCCAGTACTTC. This encodes CASSFRGPGETQYF. The J gene is TRBJ2-5, the V gene TRBV7-2; 8 bases fit TRBD1. This CDR3 spans 14 amino acids. Germline CDR1 and CDR2: SGHTA and FQGNSA. The ends lost 3 bases at V and 5 bases at J; junction bases unmatched: 5.

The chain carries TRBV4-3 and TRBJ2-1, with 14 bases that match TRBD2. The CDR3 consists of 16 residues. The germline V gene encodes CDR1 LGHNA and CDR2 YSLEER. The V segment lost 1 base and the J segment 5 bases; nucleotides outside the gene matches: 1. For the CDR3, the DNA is TGCGCCAGCAGCCAAGCGACTAGCGGGGGGGACAATGAGCAGTTCTTC. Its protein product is CASSQATSGGDNEQFF.

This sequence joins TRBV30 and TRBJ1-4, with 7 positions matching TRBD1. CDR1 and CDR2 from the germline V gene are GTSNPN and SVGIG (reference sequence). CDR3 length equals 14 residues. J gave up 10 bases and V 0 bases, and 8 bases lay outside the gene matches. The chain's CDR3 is CAWSVLQGTGKLFF. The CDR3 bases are TGTGCCTGGAGTGTACTACAGGGGACCGGAAAACTGTTTTTT.

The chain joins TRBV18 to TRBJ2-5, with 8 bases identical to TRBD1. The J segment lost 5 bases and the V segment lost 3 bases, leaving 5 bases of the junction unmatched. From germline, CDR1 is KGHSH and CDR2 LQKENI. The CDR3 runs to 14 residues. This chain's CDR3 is CASSPKTGEETQYF. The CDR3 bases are TGTGCCAGCTCACCGAAGACAGGGGAGGAGACCCAGTACTTC.

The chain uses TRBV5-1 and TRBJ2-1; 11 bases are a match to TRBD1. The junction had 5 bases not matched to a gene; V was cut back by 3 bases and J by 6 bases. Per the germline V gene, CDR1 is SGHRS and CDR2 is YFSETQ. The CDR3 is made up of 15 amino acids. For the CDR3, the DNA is TGCGCCAGCAGCTCTATCGGGACAGGGGGCAATGAGCAGTTCTTC. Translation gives CASSSIGTGGNEQFF.

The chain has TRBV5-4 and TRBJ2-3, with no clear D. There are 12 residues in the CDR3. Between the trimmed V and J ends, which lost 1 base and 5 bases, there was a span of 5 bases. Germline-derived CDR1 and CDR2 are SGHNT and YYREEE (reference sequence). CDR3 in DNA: TGTGCCAGCAGCTTGACGGTAGATACGCAGTATTTT. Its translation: CASSLTVDTQYF.

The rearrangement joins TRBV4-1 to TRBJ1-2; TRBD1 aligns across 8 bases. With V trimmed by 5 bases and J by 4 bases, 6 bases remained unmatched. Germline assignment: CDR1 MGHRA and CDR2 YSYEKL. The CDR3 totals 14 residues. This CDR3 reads CASSTGQGPYGYTF. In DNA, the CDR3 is TGCGCCAGCAGCACCGGACAGGGACCCTATGGCTACACCTTC.

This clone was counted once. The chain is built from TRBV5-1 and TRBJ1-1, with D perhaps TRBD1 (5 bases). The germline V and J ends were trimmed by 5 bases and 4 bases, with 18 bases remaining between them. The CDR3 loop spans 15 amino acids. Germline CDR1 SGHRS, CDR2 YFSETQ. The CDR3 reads CASRIGGDPGTEAFF. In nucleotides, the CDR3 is TGCGCCAGCAGGATCGGAGGGGACCCAGGCACTGAAGCTTTCTTT.

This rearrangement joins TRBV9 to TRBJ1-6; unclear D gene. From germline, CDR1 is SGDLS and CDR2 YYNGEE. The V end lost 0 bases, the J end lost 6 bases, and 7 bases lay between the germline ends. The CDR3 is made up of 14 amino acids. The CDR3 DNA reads TGTGCCAGCAGCGTAGGGCTCCCTAATTCACCCCTCCACTTT. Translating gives CASSVGLPNSPLHF.

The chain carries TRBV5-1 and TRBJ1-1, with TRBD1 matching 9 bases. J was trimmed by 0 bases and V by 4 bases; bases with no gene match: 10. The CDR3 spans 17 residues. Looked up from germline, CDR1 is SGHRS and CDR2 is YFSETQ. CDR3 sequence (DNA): TGCGCCAGCAGCCCCTCATACAGGGGGCGGGTGAACACTGAAGCTTTCTTT. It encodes CASSPSYRGRVNTEAFF.

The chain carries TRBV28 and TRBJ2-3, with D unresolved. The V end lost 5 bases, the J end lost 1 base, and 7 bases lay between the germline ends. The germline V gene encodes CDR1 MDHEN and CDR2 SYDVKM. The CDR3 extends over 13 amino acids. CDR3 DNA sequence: TGTGCCAGCAGTCCAACAGGCACAGATACGCAGTATTTT. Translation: CASSPTGTDTQYF.

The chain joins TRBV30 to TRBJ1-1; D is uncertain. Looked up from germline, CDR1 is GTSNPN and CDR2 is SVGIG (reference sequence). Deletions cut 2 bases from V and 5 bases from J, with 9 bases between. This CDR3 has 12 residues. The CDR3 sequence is CAWSSGKTEAFF. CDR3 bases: TGTGCCTGGAGTAGCGGCAAGACTGAAGCTTTCTTT.

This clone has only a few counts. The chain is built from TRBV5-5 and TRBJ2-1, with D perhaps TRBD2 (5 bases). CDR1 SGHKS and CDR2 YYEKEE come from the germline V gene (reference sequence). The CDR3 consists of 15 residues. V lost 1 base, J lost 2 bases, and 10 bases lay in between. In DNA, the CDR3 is TGTGCCAGCAGCTTGAACAGCGGAACCTACAATGAGCAGTTCTTC. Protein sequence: CASSLNSGTYNEQFF.

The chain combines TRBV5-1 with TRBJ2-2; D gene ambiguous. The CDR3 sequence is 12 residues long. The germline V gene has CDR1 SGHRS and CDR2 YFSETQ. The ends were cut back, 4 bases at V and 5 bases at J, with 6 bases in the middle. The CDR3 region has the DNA TGCGCCAGCAGCCCTAGGACCGGGGAGCTGTTTTTT. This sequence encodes CASSPRTGELFF.

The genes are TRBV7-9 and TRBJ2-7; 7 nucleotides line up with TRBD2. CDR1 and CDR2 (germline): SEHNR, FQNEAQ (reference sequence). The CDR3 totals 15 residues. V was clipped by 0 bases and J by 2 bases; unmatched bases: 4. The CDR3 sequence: CASSLAGAGAYEQYF. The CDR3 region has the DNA TGTGCCAGCAGCTTAGCCGGGGCGGGGGCCTACGAGCAGTACTTC.

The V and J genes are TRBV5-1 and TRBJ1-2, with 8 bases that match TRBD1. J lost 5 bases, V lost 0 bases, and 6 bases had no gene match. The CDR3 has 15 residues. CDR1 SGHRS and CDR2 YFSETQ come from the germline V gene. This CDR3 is CASSLDGQGQYGYTF. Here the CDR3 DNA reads TGCGCCAGCAGCTTGGATGGACAGGGTCAATATGGCTACACCTTC.

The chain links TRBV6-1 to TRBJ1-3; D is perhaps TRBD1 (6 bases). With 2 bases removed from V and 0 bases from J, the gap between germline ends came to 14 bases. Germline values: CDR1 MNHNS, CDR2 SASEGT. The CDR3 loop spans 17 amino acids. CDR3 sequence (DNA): TGTGCCAGCAGTGAAACCCGAAGGGGGGGCTCTGGAAACACCATATATTTT. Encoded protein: CASSETRRGGSGNTIYF.

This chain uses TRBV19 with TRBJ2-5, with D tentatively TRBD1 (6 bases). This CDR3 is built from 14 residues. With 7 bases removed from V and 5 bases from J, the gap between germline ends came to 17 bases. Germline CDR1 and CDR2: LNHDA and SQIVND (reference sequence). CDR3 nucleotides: TGTGCCAGTACCGTGTCAGGGGCCCACGAGACCCAGTACTTC. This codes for CASTVSGAHETQYF.